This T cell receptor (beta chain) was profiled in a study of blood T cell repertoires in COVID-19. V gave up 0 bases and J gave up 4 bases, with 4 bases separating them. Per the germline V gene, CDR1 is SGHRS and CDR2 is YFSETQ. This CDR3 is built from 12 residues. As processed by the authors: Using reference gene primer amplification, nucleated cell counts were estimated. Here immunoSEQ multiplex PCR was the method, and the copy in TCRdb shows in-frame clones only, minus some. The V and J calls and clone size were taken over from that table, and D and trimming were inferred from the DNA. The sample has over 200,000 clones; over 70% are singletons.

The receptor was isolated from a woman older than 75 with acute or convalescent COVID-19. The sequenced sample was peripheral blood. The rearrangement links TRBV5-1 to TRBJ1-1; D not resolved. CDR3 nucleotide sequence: TGCGCCAGCAGCTTGGAGCGCACTGAAGCTTTCTTT. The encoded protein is CASSLERTEAFF. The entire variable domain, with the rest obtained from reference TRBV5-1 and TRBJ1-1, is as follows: KAGVTQTPRYLIKTRGQQVTLSCSPISGHRSVSWYQQTPGQGLQFLFEYFSETQRNKGNFPGRFSGRQFSNSRSEMNVSTLELGDSALYLCASSLERTEAFFGQGTRLTVV.